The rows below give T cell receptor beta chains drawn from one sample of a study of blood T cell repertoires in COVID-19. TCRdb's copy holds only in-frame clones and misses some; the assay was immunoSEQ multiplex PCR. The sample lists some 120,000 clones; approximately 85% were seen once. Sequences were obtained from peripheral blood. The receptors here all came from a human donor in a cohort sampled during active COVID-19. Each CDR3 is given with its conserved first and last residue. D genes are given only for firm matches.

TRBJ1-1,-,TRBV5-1,TGCGCCAGCAGCTTTACAGGCATTGGCGACACTGAAGCTTTCTTT,CASSFTGIGDTEAFF
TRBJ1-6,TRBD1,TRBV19,TGTGCCAGTAGTGAGAGGACAGGGCACATTAATTCACCCCTCCACTTT,CASSERTGHINSPLHF
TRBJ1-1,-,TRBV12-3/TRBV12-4,TGTGCCAGCAGTTTTAGGGGGAACACTGAAGCTTTCTTT,CASSFRGNTEAFF
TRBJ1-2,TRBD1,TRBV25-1,TGTGCCAGCAGTGAATCCGGGACAGGGCATGGCTACACCTTC,CASSESGTGHGYTF
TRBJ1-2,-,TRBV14,TGTGCCAGCAGCCGAGCGACAGGCAACTACTATGGCTACACCTTC,CASSRATGNYYGYTF
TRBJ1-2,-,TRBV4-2,TGTGCCAGCAGCCCCCAGGACAGCGAAGCTAACTATGGCTACACCTTC,CASSPQDSEANYGYTF
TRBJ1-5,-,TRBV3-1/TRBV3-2,TGTGCCAGCAGCCAAGATCAGCGGGGCCCGCCCCAGCATTTT,CASSQDQRGPPQHF
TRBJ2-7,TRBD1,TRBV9,TGTGCCAGCAGCGAAGGACAGGGGGCTTCCTACGAGCAGTACTTC,CASSEGQGASYEQYF
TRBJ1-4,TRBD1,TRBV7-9,TGTGCCAGCAGCCGAACAGGGGGCGCCAGTGAAAAACTGTTTTTT,CASSRTGGASEKLFF
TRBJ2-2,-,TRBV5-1,TGCGCCAGCAGCTTGGTAGTCTCGAACACCGGGGAGCTGTTTTTT,CASSLVVSNTGELFF
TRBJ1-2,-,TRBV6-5,TGTGCAGCCACTGCTCGTGGAGGGGCTGGCTACACCTTC,CAATARGGAGYTF
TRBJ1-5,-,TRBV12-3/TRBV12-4,TGTGCCAGCAGTTTAAACAGGCAGCCCCAGCATTTT,CASSLNRQPQHF
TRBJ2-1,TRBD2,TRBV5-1,TGCGCCAGCAGCTTGCTGGCTAGCGGGGACGGTGAGCAGTTCTTC,CASSLLASGDGEQFF
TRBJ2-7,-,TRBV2,TGTGCCAGCAGATCGGGACAAAACTACGAGCAGTACTTC,CASRSGQNYEQYF
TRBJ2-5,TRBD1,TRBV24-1,TGTGCCACCAGCGAGGGACAGTCCCAAGAGACCCAGTACTTC,CATSEGQSQETQYF
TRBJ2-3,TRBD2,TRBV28,TGTGCCAGCAGTTTATCCCCAAGCCTCGTCGGGGGGAAGACAGATACGCAGTATTTT,CASSLSPSLVGGKTDTQYF
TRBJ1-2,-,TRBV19,TGTGCCAGTAGTACGAGCTCACAGGGAAGGGGCTATGGCTACACCTTC,CASSTSSQGRGYGYTF